This T cell receptor (beta chain) was observed in a study of blood T cell repertoires in COVID-19. The trim removed 0 bases at V and 1 base at J, leaving 1 base unmatched. Germline V gene sequence: CDR1 SGHDT, CDR2 YYEEEE. The CDR3 consists of 16 residues. Libraries were prepared by immunoSEQ multiplex PCR; TCRdb keeps only in-frame clonotypes and omits some of them. In the table there are some 130,000 clones, 81% of which are singletons. The TCR comes from a woman aged 55 to 70 with active or convalescent COVID-19. The sequenced sample was peripheral blood. The chain is built from TRBV5-6 and TRBJ2-2; 9 bases are shared with TRBD1. DNA for the CDR3: TGTGCCAGCAGCTTGGTGGGACAGGGGAACACCGGGGAGCTGTTTTTT. Translating it yields CASSLVGQGNTGELFF. Full variable domain (outside the CDR3, taken from reference TRBV5-6 and TRBJ2-2): DAGVTQSPTHLIKTRGQQVTLRCSPKSGHDTVSWYQQALGQGPQFIFQYYEEEERQRGNFPDRFSGHQFPNYSSELNVNALLLGDSALYLCASSLVGQGNTGELFFGEGSRLTVL.